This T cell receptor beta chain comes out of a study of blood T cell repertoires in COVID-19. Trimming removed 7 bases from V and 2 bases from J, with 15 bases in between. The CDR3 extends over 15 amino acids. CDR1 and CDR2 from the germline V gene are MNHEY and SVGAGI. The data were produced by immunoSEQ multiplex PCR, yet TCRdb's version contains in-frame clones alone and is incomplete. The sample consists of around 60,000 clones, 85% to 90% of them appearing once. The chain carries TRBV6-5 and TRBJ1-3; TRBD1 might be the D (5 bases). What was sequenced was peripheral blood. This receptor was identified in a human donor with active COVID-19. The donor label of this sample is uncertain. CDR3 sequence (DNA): TGTGCCAGCACCCCCCATGGGGGGACTGGAAACACCATATATTTT. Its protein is CASTPHGGTGNTIYF.